This T cell receptor (beta chain) appears in the sequencing data of a study of Ad26.COV2.S vaccination and SARS-CoV-2 variants. Findings of the study overall: Reported post-vaccination CD8+ and CD4+ T cell responses to spike showed substantial breadth. Vaccine recipients had higher spike-specific TCR breadth than placebo recipients.

Treatment noted: some 20 received Ad26.COV2.S at low or high dose, single or two shots; five or six received placebo; per-sample allocation not given. Collection of samples fell on day 63 after the first vaccine or placebo injection. Here immunoSEQ multiplex PCR was the method, and the copy in TCRdb shows in-frame clones only, minus some. The sample carries under 550,000 clones, around 90% recorded once. Points on this clone: What it binds is not known.

Germline loops: CDR1 ENHRY, CDR2 SYGVKD. The CDR3 length is 13 residues. With 3 bases removed from V and 3 bases from J, the gap between germline ends came to 9 bases. This receptor was identified in a person aged 18-65 years who received the Ad26.COV2.S COVID-19 vaccine or a placebo. Specimen: peripheral blood, collected in a trial of Ad26.COV2.S vaccine versus placebo. J is TRBJ2-7 and V is TRBV10-3; no reliable D call. CDR3 protein: CAISDQRDYEQYF. CDR3 bases: TGTGCCATCAGTGACCAACGTGACTACGAGCAGTACTTC.